This T cell receptor beta chain was sequenced during a study of blood T cell repertoires in COVID-19. Original processing notes: From reference gene primer amplification, estimates of nucleated cell counts were derived. The data were produced by immunoSEQ multiplex PCR, yet TCRdb's version contains in-frame clones alone and is incomplete. V and J calls and clone size are given by that table; D and trimming were obtained from the DNA. The sample contains tens of thousands of clones, roughly 85% of which appear only once. The germline V and J ends were trimmed by 10 bases and 1 base, with 16 bases remaining between them. Germline values: CDR1 LNHDA, CDR2 SQIVND (reference sequence). This CDR3 contains 15 residues.

This receptor was identified in a woman older than 75 with acute or convalescent COVID-19. The chain recombines TRBV19 with TRBJ1-4; a weak D match, TRBD1 (5 bases). Sequencing was performed on peripheral blood. CDR3 loop: CATLPGPGTNEKLFF. The CDR3 DNA sequence: TGTGCCACCTTGCCAGGGCCGGGAACTAATGAAAAACTGTTTTTT.